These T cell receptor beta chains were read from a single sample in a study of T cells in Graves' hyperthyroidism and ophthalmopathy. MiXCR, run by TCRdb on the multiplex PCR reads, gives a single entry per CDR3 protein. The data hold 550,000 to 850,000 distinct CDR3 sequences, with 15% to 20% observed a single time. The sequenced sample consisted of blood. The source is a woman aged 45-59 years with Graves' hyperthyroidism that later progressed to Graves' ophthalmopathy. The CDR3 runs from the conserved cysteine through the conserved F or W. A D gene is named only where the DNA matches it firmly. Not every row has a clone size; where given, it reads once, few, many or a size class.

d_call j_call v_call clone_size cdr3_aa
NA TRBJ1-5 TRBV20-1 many CSAIEVVSNQPQHF
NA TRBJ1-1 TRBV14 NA CASSQDATRGTEAFF
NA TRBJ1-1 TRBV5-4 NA CASSLWLEEAFF
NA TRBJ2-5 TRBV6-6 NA CASSYNPGKETQYF
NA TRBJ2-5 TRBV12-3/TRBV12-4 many CASSYLTGTSVQETQYF
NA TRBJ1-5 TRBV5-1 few CASRGGLEVSQPQHF
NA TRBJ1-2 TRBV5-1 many CASSLDRALATYGYTF
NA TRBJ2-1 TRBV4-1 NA CASSHPHPKRDNEQFF
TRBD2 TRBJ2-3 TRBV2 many CASSERAGPLAAGTDTQYF
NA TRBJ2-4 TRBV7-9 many CASSFIEPRVAKNIQYF
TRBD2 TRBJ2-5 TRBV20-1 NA CSAARPGAGDIQETQYF
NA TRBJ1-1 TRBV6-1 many CASMGTANTEAFF
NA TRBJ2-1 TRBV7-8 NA CASSSWGGGEQFF
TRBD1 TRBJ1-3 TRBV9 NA CASSGDRGFGNTIYF
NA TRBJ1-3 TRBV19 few CASRGGRSTSGNTIYF
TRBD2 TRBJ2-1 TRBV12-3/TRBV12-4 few CASSLPSGGSYNEQFF
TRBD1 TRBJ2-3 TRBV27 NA CASSFGTGQWDTQYF
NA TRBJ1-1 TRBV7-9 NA CASSGGYVTVGPKRMNTKAFF
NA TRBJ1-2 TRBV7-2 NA CASSPSRGDYGYTF
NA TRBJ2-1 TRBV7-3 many CASSLSLGAGEQFF
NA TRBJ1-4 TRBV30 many CAWTRKWEKLFF
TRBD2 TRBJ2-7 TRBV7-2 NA CASSVSSGLNEQYF
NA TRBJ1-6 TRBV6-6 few CASSYDLWGYSPLHF